Shown below are 30 T cell receptor beta chains from a single sample sequenced in a study of CD4 T cells in relation to SARS-CoV-2 and coronaviruses. Assay: immunoSEQ multiplex PCR; the TCRdb copy retains only in-frame clones and omits some. Counted here are about 22,000 clones, about 79% occurring once; the ten biggest clones make up about an eighth. Which antigens these TCRs recognize remains unknown. CD4+ T cells from unexposed donors were obtained before the COVID-19 pandemic (2011-2018). CD4+ T cells were isolated from the cells after around 9 days of culture. Sequences were obtained from CD4+ T cells from PBMCs, cultured in vitro. These receptors originate from a human donor in good health.

This clone has just a few counts. The CDR3 is CASSKNPGSSEKLFF. In DNA form, the CDR3 reads TGTGCCAGTAGTAAAAACCCGGGCAGTAGTGAAAAACTGTTTTTT. The rearrangement joins TRBV19 to TRBJ1-4; no clear D gene. The CDR3 sequence is 15 residues long. Trimming pared 4 bases from V and 7 bases from J, leaving 16 bases between. Looked up from germline, CDR1 is LNHDA and CDR2 is SQIVND (reference sequence).

The CDR3 sequence: CATNQGNNQPQHF. CDR3 in DNA: TGTGCCACCAATCAGGGCAACAATCAGCCCCAGCATTTT. The rearrangement joins TRBV24-1 to TRBJ1-5; TRBD1 is a possible D gene (5 bases). Germline CDR1 KGHDR, CDR2 SFDVKD. The CDR3 totals 13 residues. V gave up 8 bases and J gave up 3 bases, with 10 bases separating them.

This chain uses TRBV28 with TRBJ2-4; the D gene is possibly TRBD1 (5 bases). With 2 bases removed from V and 9 bases from J, the gap between germline ends came to 5 bases. Germline V gene data show CDR1 as MDHEN and CDR2 as SYDVKM. This CDR3 region has 11 residues. For the CDR3, the DNA is TGTGCCAGCAGTTTACAGGGCATTCAGTACTTC. It is translated as CASSLQGIQYF. Together with reference TRBV28 and TRBJ2-4, the CDR3 gives the full variable domain: DVKVTQSSRYLVKRTGEKVFLECVQDMDHENMFWYRQDPGLGLRLIYFSYDVKMKEKGDIPEGYSVSREKKERFSLILESASTNQTSMYLCASSLQGIQYFGAGTRLSVL.

This clone was observed a few times. The chain is built from TRBV2 and TRBJ1-2; perhaps TRBD1 as D (6 bases). The V end was cut by 9 bases, the J end by 2 bases, with 10 bases between. Germline V gene lookup returns CDR1 SNHLY and CDR2 FYNNEI. CDR3 length: 12 residues. In DNA, the CDR3 is TGTGCCAGTGACAGGACCAACTATGGCTACACCTTC. Residues: CASDRTNYGYTF.

The rearrangement joins TRBV19 to TRBJ1-1, with a weak D call TRBD1 (5 bases). The germline gives CDR1 LNHDA, CDR2 SQIVND (reference sequence). V was shortened by 3 bases and J by 1 base, with 18 bases between the two germline ends. The CDR3 is 17 amino acids. This chain's CDR3 is CASSIGAGQAQNTEAFF. CDR3 DNA: TGTGCCAGTAGTATTGGGGCAGGGCAGGCGCAGAACACTGAAGCTTTCTTT. Looking up the rest from reference TRBV19 and TRBJ1-1 gives the full variable domain: DGGITQSPKYLFRKEGQNVTLSCEQNLNHDAMYWYRQDPGQGLRLIYYSQIVNDFQKGDIAEGYSVSREKKESFPLTVTSAQKNPTAFYLCASSIGAGQAQNTEAFFGQGTRLTVV.

The V call is TRBV9, the J call TRBJ1-6; TRBD1 aligns across 11 bases. The CDR3 consists of 17 residues. Germline CDR1 SGDLS, CDR2 YYNGEE. V lost 1 base, J lost 1 base, and 1 base stayed unmatched. DNA of the CDR3: TGTGCCAGCAGCGTACGGGACAGGGGGTCCTATAATTCACCCCTCCACTTT. Its translation: CASSVRDRGSYNSPLHF.

CDR3 nucleotides: TGTGCCAGCAGCGTAGTGGAGGGAGATAAGTTCTTC. Its protein product is CASSVVEGDKFF. The chain joins TRBV9 to TRBJ2-1; the D gene is possibly TRBD2 (6 bases). Trimming removed 0 bases from V and 14 bases from J, with 12 bases in between. Germline loops: CDR1 SGDLS, CDR2 YYNGEE. The CDR3 extends over 12 amino acids.

This clone was counted a single time. The chain is built from TRBV2 and TRBJ2-2, with D tentatively TRBD2 (5 bases). Germline CDR1 is SNHLY and CDR2 is FYNNEI. This CDR3 contains 13 residues. Trimming left V 5 bases short and J 1 base short, with 5 bases between. Here the CDR3 reads CASSRGNTGELFF. In DNA, the CDR3 is TGTGCCAGCAGTCGGGGGAACACCGGGGAGCTGTTTTTT.

This clone has only one observation. The rearrangement joins TRBV30 to TRBJ2-5, with TRBD2 identical over 11 bases. J gave up 5 bases and V 2 bases, and 13 bases lay outside the gene matches. Germline V gene data show CDR1 as GTSNPN and CDR2 as SVGIG (reference sequence). CDR3 length equals 17 residues. The CDR3 DNA sequence: TGTGCCTGGAGTAAGGGGGTTACTAGCGGGAGTTCGGAGACCCAGTACTTC. Its protein product is CAWSKGVTSGSSETQYF.

The rearrangement uses TRBV30 and TRBJ2-1; TRBD1 matches 11 bases. The CDR3 contains 15 residues. Looked up from germline, CDR1 is GTSNPN and CDR2 is SVGIG (reference sequence). Trimming at V came to 5 bases and at J to 6 bases, leaving 9 bases not matched to a gene. DNA for the CDR3: TGTGCCTGGGGGGAGGACAGGGGGCGTTCCAATGAGCAGTTCTTC. Translated: CAWGEDRGRSNEQFF.

This clone was detected a few times. The rearrangement joins TRBV7-3 to TRBJ2-2; possibly TRBD1 for D (5 bases). Per germline, CDR1 SGHTA and CDR2 FQGTGA. V was trimmed by 5 bases and J by 7 bases, leaving 8 bases between them. The CDR3 is 12 residues long. CDR3 coding DNA: TGTGCCAGCAGCCCAGGGATCGGGGAGCTGTTTTTT. Protein sequence: CASSPGIGELFF. Drawing the rest from reference TRBV7-3 and TRBJ2-2, the complete variable domain is GAGVSQTPSNKVTEKGKYVELRCDPISGHTALYWYRQSLGQGPEFLIYFQGTGAADDSGLPNDRFFAVRPEGSVSTLKIQRTERGDSAVYLCASSPGIGELFFGEGSRLTVL.

V and J are TRBV9 and TRBJ2-1, with TRBD2 identical over 10 bases. V lost 4 bases, J lost 4 bases, and 5 bases stayed unmatched. Germline-derived CDR1 and CDR2 are SGDLS and YYNGEE. The CDR3 runs to 15 residues. This CDR3 is CASSPTSGSYNEQFF. CDR3 coding DNA: TGTGCCAGCAGCCCGACTAGCGGGTCATACAATGAGCAGTTCTTC.

This chain uses TRBV11-1 with TRBJ2-5; tentatively, D is TRBD2 (5 bases). V lost 3 bases to trimming and J lost 1 base, with 6 bases between them. Germline loops: CDR1 SGHAT, CDR2 FQDESV (reference sequence). The CDR3 sequence is 13 residues long. CDR3 DNA sequence: TGTGCCAGCAGCTTGGGAGTCCAAGAGACCCAGTACTTC. Protein sequence: CASSLGVQETQYF.

The V call is TRBV11-2, the J call TRBJ2-1, with 7 bases lining up with TRBD2. Trimming removed 1 base from V and 3 bases from J; junction bases left unmatched: 6. Germline assignment: CDR1 SGHAT and CDR2 FQNNGV. This CDR3 comprises 16 residues. Here the CDR3 reads CASSLASGVNYNEQFF. In DNA, the CDR3 is TGTGCCAGCAGCTTAGCTAGCGGAGTTAACTACAATGAGCAGTTCTTC.

V is TRBV5-4 and J is TRBJ2-7; a weak D match, TRBD2 (6 bases). The CDR3 contains 14 residues. The V and J ends lost 1 base and 6 bases respectively, with 14 bases between them. Per germline, CDR1 SGHNT and CDR2 YYREEE (reference sequence). CDR3 in amino acids: CASSLRETNSEQYF. CDR3 in DNA: TGTGCCAGCAGCTTGCGGGAGACCAACTCCGAGCAGTACTTC.

The chain combines TRBV20-1 with TRBJ2-5; D tentatively fits TRBD1 or TRBD2 (5 bases each). In germline, CDR1 is DFQATT, CDR2 SNEGSKA (reference sequence). The ends were cut back, 5 bases at V and 5 bases at J, with 9 bases in the middle. The CDR3 spans 11 residues. As DNA, the CDR3 is TGCAGTGCTTGGGGGTTGGAGACCCAGTACTTC. Protein sequence: CSAWGLETQYF.

This clone was seen only a few times. The chain employs TRBV14 and TRBJ2-7; 8 bases map to TRBD2. In germline, CDR1 is SGHDN, CDR2 FVKESK. CDR3 length equals 16 residues. The V segment lost 0 bases and the J segment 6 bases; nucleotides outside the gene matches: 10. The chain's CDR3 is CASSQDNAAGEGEQYF. In DNA, the CDR3 is TGTGCCAGCAGCCAAGATAATGCAGCGGGAGAAGGCGAGCAGTACTTC.

The chain uses TRBV24-1 and TRBJ1-1; D is perhaps TRBD1 (5 bases). CDR3 size: 21 residues. Trimming cost V 1 base and J 2 bases, with 28 bases left between them. The germline CDR1 and CDR2 sequences are KGHDR and SFDVKD. The CDR3 here is CATSDLELGREGPGRNTEAFF. CDR3 coding DNA: TGTGCCACCAGTGATTTAGAGTTGGGCAGGGAGGGTCCCGGACGAAACACTGAAGCTTTCTTT.

The chain links TRBV27 to TRBJ2-3, with 15 bases that match TRBD2. With 1 base clipped from V and 2 bases from J, the junction kept 10 bases outside the gene matches. The CDR3 length is 20 residues. Germline lookup yields CDR1 MNHEY and CDR2 SMNVEV (reference sequence). CDR3 residues: CASSLYPRTSGRAPTDTQYF. The CDR3 region has the DNA TGTGCCAGCAGTTTATATCCCCGGACTAGCGGGAGGGCCCCCACAGATACGCAGTATTTT.

The rearrangement links TRBV14 to TRBJ2-7, with D maybe TRBD2 (6 bases). This CDR3 has 18 amino acids. Germline assignment: CDR1 SGHDN and CDR2 FVKESK. Trimming stripped 0 bases from V and 3 bases from J, with 21 bases between. CDR3: CASSQDTLARTTFYEQYF. For the CDR3, the DNA is TGTGCCAGCAGCCAAGATACACTAGCTAGAACTACTTTCTACGAGCAGTACTTC.

This clone was seen once. The V and J genes are TRBV5-1 and TRBJ2-1; D is undetermined. V lost 2 bases and J lost 10, with 13 bases in between. Germline V gene sequence: CDR1 SGHRS, CDR2 YFSETQ. The CDR3 has 13 amino acids. CDR3 in DNA: TGCGCCAGCAGCTTTCTGACCCCAGCGGAGCAGTTCTTC. It translates to CASSFLTPAEQFF.

The V call is TRBV3-1 (or the pseudogene TRBV3-2), the J call TRBJ1-6; D remains unclear. The CDR3 length is 15 residues. Germline CDR1 LGHDT, CDR2 YNNKEL (reference sequence). Trimming took 4 bases from V and 8 from J, leaving 15 bases between them. The CDR3 reads CASSPDGQGHSPLHF. CDR3 DNA: TGTGCCAGCAGCCCGGACGGCCAAGGGCATTCACCCCTCCACTTT.

This clone appeared once. The rearrangement uses TRBV14 and TRBJ2-7; 13 positions match TRBD2. The CDR3 length is 16 residues. V gave up 0 bases and J gave up 9 bases; unmatched junction bases: 8. Germline loops: CDR1 SGHDN, CDR2 FVKESK. CDR3 loop: CASSQDLRLAGGRQYF. The DNA of the CDR3 is TGTGCCAGCAGCCAAGATCTCAGACTAGCGGGAGGAAGGCAGTACTTC.

The rearrangement joins TRBV7-9 to TRBJ1-1; 7 nucleotides line up with TRBD1. Germline V gene lookup returns CDR1 SEHNR and CDR2 FQNEAQ (reference sequence). The V segment lost 6 bases and the J segment 0 bases; nucleotides outside the gene matches: 7. This CDR3 spans 15 amino acids. DNA of the CDR3: TGTGCCAGCAGAATCAACGGGACAGTGAACACTGAAGCTTTCTTT. Its protein is CASRINGTVNTEAFF. Filled out from reference TRBV7-9 and TRBJ1-1, the complete variable domain reads DTGVSQNPRHKITKRGQNVTFRCDPISEHNRLYWYRQTLGQGPEFLTYFQNEAQLEKSRLLSDRFSAERPKGSFSTLEIQRTEQGDSAMYLCASRINGTVNTEAFFGQGTRLTVV.

In this sample, this clone turned up a few times. CDR3 DNA: TGTGCCAGCTCACCGTCAGGGGGCTCGGATACGCAGTATTTT. This encodes CASSPSGGSDTQYF. The chain couples TRBV18 to TRBJ2-3; 8 bases fit TRBD1. Trimming cost V 3 bases and J 6 bases; bases outside gene matches: 5. The germline CDR1 and CDR2 sequences are KGHSH and LQKENI. The CDR3 runs to 14 residues.

The V and J genes are TRBV21-1 and TRBJ1-1. TRBV21-1 is marked as a pseudogene. This CDR3 is built from 17 residues. The CDR3 nucleotides are TGTGCCAGCAGCAAAGTCCGGGGACGGGGTCTGAACACTGAAGCTTTCTTT. This gives the protein CASSKVRGRGLNTEAFF.

The chain links TRBV10-3 to TRBJ1-6, with a weak D call TRBD1 (6 bases). Germline assignment: CDR1 ENHRY and CDR2 SYGVKD. V was cut by 3 bases and J by 7 bases, with 16 bases left in between. The CDR3 has 16 residues. The CDR3 sequence: CAISETPQGGNSPLHF. In DNA form, the CDR3 reads TGTGCCATCAGTGAAACCCCACAGGGAGGAAATTCACCCCTCCACTTT.

The chain joins TRBV5-1 to TRBJ1-1; TRBD1 aligns across 7 bases. The V gene end was trimmed by 4 bases and the J gene end by 5 bases; junction bases not matched to a gene: 11. The CDR3 is 15 residues long. CDR1 is SGHRS, CDR2 YFSETQ, per germline. The CDR3 loop reads CASSPRQGKETEAFF. The CDR3 region has the DNA TGCGCCAGCAGCCCCCGACAGGGAAAAGAGACTGAAGCTTTCTTT.

The rearrangement uses TRBV5-1 and TRBJ2-3, with unresolved D. V shed 0 bases and J shed 2 bases, with 7 bases lying between them. From germline, CDR1 is SGHRS and CDR2 YFSETQ. CDR3 length: 14 residues. This chain's CDR3 is CASSLEATTDTQYF. The CDR3, as DNA: TGCGCCAGCAGCTTGGAGGCTACCACAGATACGCAGTATTTT.

This clone was observed a handful of times. V gene TRBV5-1 combines with J gene TRBJ2-7; TRBD2 agrees at 10 bases. The length of the CDR3 is 13 residues. The germline V gene has CDR1 SGHRS and CDR2 YFSETQ. V lost 7 bases, J lost 3 bases, and 4 bases stayed unmatched. The CDR3 region has the DNA TGCGCCAGCGGGACTAGCGACAACTACGAGCAGTACTTC. It yields the protein CASGTSDNYEQYF.